The 8 T cell receptor beta chains below were found in one sample sequenced in a study of CD8 T cells in ankylosing spondylitis. TCRdb recomputed calls from the 5' RACE reads with MiXCR, one row per CDR3 protein. The profile shows 300,000 to 350,000 distinct CDR3 sequences, roughly 11% of them singletons. The material sequenced was blood, either unsorted or a sorted T cell fraction (not recorded which). The origin of the receptors is a female donor with ankylosing spondylitis or in good health (not recorded which).

This chain joins TRBV10-3 and TRBJ1-5, with 7 bases that match TRBD1. CDR1 is ENHRY and CDR2 is SYGVKD in the germline V gene. The CDR3 contains 13 residues. V gave up 10 bases and J gave up 6 bases; unmatched junction bases: 9. The chain's CDR3 is CASRTGESQPQHF. In DNA, the CDR3 is TGTGCCAGCAGAACAGGGGAGAGTCAGCCCCAGCATTTT.

This clonotype showed up just a few times. The gene calls are TRBV28 and TRBJ2-7; tentative D call: TRBD1 (5 bases). The germline gives CDR1 MDHEN, CDR2 SYDVKM. The CDR3 spans 14 residues. Trimming removed 2 bases at V and 7 bases at J, with 15 bases between. This chain's CDR3 is CASSLDRAPGEQYF. The CDR3, as DNA: TGTGCCAGCAGTTTAGACAGAGCCCCTGGAGAGCAGTACTTC.

This clonotype is a singleton in its sample. A much larger clone sits a single nucleotide away, making a read error possible. The rearrangement joins TRBV5-1 to TRBJ1-1; D remains ambiguous. From germline, CDR1 is SGHRS and CDR2 YFSETQ. CDR3 length: 14 residues. This CDR3 reads CGSSLNIGSGEAFF. Written as DNA, the CDR3 is TGCGGCAGCAGCTTGAATATAGGTTCCGGTGAAGCTTTCTTT.

This clonotype was observed a few times. This sequence joins TRBV7-9 and TRBJ2-1; D is perhaps TRBD2 (6 bases). V lost 5 bases to trimming and J lost 6 bases, with 23 bases between them. Per the germline V gene, CDR1 is SEHNR and CDR2 is FQNEAQ (reference sequence). This CDR3 is built from 17 residues. Here the CDR3 DNA reads TGTGCCAGCAGCCGACGAGGTCGGAGTCAGGGACTCAATGAGCAGTTCTTC. Translated: CASSRRGRSQGLNEQFF. The full variable domain, completed using reference TRBV7-9 and TRBJ2-1, is DTGVSQNPRHKITKRGQNVTFRCDPISEHNRLYWYRQTLGQGPEFLTYFQNEAQLEKSRLLSDRFSAERPKGSFSTLEIQRTEQGDSAMYLCASSRRGRSQGLNEQFFGPGTRLTVL.

This clonotype was observed a few times. The chain couples TRBV7-9 to TRBJ2-1, with D hard to call. CDR3 length: 12 residues. CDR1 is SEHNR, CDR2 FQNEAQ, per germline (reference sequence). The germline V and J ends were trimmed by 4 bases and 5 bases, with 6 bases remaining between them. CDR3 coding DNA: TGTGCCAGCAGCTCGATAAACAATGAGCAGTTCTTC. This sequence encodes CASSSINNEQFF. Full variable domain (outside the CDR3, taken from reference TRBV7-9 and TRBJ2-1): DTGVSQNPRHKITKRGQNVTFRCDPISEHNRLYWYRQTLGQGPEFLTYFQNEAQLEKSRLLSDRFSAERPKGSFSTLEIQRTEQGDSAMYLCASSSINNEQFFGPGTRLTVL.

The rearrangement uses TRBV2 and TRBJ2-1; D remains ambiguous. From germline, CDR1 is SNHLY and CDR2 FYNNEI. V lost 4 bases to trimming and J lost 3 bases, with 4 bases between them. There are 12 residues in the CDR3. The CDR3 region is CASSGSYNEQFF. In DNA, the CDR3 is TGTGCCAGCAGTGGTAGCTACAATGAGCAGTTCTTC.

Many counts were recorded for this clonotype. The chain combines TRBV7-8 with TRBJ2-1, with TRBD2 matching 11 bases. The germline CDR1 and CDR2 sequences are SGHVS and FQNEAQ. V trimming: 5 bases; J trimming: 9 bases; junction bases outside the gene matches: 9. This CDR3 is built from 15 residues. The CDR3 region has the DNA TGTGCCAGCAGCCAAATACTAGCGGGAGTCGGTGAGCAGTTCTTC. This codes for CASSQILAGVGEQFF.

This clonotype showed up just a few times. V and J are TRBV5-1 and TRBJ1-4; 7 nucleotides agree with TRBD1. V trimming: 4 bases; J trimming: 5 bases; junction bases outside the gene matches: 8. The CDR3 has 15 amino acids. Germline loops: CDR1 SGHRS, CDR2 YFSETQ. CDR3 in amino acids: CASSKGTVKNEKLFF. DNA for the CDR3: TGCGCCAGCAGCAAGGGGACAGTCAAGAATGAAAAACTGTTTTTT.